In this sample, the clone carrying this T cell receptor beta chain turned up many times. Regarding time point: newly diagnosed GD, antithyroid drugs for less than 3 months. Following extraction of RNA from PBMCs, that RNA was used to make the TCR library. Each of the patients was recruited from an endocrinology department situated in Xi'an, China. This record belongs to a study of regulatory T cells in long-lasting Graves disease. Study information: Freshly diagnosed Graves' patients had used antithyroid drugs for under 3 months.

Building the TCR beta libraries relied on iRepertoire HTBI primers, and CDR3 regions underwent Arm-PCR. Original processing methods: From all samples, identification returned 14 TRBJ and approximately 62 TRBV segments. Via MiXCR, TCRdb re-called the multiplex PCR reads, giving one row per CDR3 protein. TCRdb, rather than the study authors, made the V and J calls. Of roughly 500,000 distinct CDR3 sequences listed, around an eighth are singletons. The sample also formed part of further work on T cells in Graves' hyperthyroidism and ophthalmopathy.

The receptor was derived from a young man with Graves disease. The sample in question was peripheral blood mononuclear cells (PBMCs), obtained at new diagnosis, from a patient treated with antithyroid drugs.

CDR3 residues: CASSTSGDSYNEQFF. The CDR3 nucleotides read TGTGCCAGCTCGACTAGCGGGGACTCCTACAATGAGCAGTTCTTC. The chain links TRBV6-2 or TRBV6-3 to TRBJ2-1; 11 bases are shared with TRBD2. Per germline, CDR1 MNHEY and CDR2 SVGEGT. After removal of 8 bases from V and 0 bases from J, the junction contained 3 bases not matched to a gene. The CDR3 is 15 amino acids.